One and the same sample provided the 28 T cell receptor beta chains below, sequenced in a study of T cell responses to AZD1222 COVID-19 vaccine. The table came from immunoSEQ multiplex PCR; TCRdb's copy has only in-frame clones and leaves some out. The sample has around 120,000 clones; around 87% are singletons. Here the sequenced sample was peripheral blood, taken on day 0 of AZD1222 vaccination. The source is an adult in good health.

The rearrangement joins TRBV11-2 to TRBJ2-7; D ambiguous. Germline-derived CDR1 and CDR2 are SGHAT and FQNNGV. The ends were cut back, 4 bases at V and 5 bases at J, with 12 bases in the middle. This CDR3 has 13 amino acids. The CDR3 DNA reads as TGTGCCAGCAGCTCTCCTACCCCTCACGAGCAGTACTTC. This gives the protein CASSSPTPHEQYF.

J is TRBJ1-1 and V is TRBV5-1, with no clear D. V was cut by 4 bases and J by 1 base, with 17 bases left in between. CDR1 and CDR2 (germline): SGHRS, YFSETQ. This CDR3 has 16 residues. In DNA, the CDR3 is TGCGCCAGCAGCGCCCAGGAGGGTGCCCCGAACACTGAAGCTTTCTTT. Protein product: CASSAQEGAPNTEAFF.

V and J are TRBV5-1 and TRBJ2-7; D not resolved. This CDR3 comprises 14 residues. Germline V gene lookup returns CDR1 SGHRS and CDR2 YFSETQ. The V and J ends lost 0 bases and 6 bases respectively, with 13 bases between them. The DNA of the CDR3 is TGCGCCAGCAGCTTGGCCCAAACTGCCGGCGAGCAGTACTTC. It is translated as CASSLAQTAGEQYF.

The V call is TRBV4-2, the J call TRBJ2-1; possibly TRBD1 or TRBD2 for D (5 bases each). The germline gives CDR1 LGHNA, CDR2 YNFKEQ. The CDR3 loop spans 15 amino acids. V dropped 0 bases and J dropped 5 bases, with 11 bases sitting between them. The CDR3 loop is CASSQEQGPNNEQFF. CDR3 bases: TGTGCCAGCAGCCAAGAGCAGGGACCCAACAATGAGCAGTTCTTC.

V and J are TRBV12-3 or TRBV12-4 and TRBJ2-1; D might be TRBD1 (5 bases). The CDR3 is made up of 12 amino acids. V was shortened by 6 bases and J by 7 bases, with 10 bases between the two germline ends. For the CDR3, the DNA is TGTGCCAGCAGGACCAGGGTAAATGAGCAGTTCTTC. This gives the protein CASRTRVNEQFF.

The CDR3 protein is CASSQAGLSGPDTQYF. In DNA form, the CDR3 reads TGTGCCAGCAGCCAAGCCGGACTCTCGGGACCAGATACGCAGTATTTT. The chain recombines TRBV3-1 (or the pseudogene TRBV3-2) with TRBJ2-3; D is tentatively TRBD1 or TRBD2 (5 bases each). V was cut by 1 base and J by 4 bases, with 15 bases left in between. The germline gives CDR1 LGHDT, CDR2 YNNKEL (reference sequence). This CDR3 contains 16 residues.

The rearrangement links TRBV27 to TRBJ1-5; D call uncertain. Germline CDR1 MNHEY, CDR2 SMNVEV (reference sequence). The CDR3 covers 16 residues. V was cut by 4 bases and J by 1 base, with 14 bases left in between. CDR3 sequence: CASSSRIGGSNQPQHF. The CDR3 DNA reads TGTGCCAGCAGTTCCCGGATCGGAGGGAGCAATCAGCCCCAGCATTTT.

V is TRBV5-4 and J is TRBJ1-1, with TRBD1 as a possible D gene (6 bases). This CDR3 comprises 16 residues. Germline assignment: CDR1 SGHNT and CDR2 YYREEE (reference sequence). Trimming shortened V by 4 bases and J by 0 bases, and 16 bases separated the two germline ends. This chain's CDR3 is CASSPDRLGVNTEAFF. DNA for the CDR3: TGTGCCAGCAGCCCAGACAGGCTGGGAGTGAACACTGAAGCTTTCTTT.

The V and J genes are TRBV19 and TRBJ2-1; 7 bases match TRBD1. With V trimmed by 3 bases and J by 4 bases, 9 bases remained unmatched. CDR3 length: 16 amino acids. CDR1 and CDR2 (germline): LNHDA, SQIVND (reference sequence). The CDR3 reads CASSMYRGPPYNEQFF. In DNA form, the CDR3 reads TGTGCCAGTAGTATGTACAGGGGCCCGCCTTACAATGAGCAGTTCTTC.

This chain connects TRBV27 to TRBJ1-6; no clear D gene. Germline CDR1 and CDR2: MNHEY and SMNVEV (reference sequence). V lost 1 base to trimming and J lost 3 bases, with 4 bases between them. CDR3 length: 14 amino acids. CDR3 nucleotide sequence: TGTGCCAGCAGTTTATGGGTCTATAATTCACCCCTCCACTTT. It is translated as CASSLWVYNSPLHF.

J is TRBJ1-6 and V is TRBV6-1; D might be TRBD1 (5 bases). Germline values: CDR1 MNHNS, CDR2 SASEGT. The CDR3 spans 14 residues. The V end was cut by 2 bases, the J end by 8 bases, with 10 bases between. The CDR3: CASSENRFHSPLHF. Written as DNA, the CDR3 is TGTGCCAGCAGTGAAAACAGGTTTCATTCACCCCTCCACTTT.

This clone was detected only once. The CDR3 DNA sequence: TGTGCCAGCAGCTTGGGACAACACAATGAGCAGTTCTTC. This encodes CASSLGQHNEQFF. V is TRBV7-7 and J is TRBJ2-1; perhaps TRBD1 as D (6 bases). The CDR3 length is 13 residues. V lost 3 bases to trimming and J lost 5 bases, with 8 bases between them. Germline assignment: CDR1 SSHAT and CDR2 FNYEAQ (reference sequence).

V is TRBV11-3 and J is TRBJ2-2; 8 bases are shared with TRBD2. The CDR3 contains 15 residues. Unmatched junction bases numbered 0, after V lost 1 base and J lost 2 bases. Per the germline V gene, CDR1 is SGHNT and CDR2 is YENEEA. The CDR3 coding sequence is TGTGCCAGCAGCTTAGTAGCGGGAAACACCGGGGAGCTGTTTTTT. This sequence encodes CASSLVAGNTGELFF.

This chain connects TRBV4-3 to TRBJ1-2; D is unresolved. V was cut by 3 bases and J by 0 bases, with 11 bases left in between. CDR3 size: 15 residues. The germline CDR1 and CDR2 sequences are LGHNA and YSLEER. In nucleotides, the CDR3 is TGCGCCAGCAGCCAGGGCAGTTACTCTAACTATGGCTACACCTTC. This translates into CASSQGSYSNYGYTF.

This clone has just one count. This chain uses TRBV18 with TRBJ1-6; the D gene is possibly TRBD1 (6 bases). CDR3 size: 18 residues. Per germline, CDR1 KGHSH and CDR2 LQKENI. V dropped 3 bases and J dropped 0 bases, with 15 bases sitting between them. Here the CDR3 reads CASSPIRQGNSYNSPLHF. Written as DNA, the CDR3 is TGTGCCAGCTCACCCATAAGGCAGGGGAACTCCTATAATTCACCCCTCCACTTT.

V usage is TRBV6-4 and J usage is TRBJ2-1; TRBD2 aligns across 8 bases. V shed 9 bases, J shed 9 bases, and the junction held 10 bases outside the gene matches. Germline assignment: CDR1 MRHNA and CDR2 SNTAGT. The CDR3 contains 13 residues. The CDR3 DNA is TGTGCCAGTGCCGGGACTAGTATCGGTGAGCAGTTCTTC. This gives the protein CASAGTSIGEQFF.

DNA for the CDR3: TGTGCCAGCAGTTTACAGTGGAACACTGAAGCTTTCTTT. Its translation is CASSLQWNTEAFF. This chain uses TRBV12-3 or TRBV12-4 with TRBJ1-1, with D hard to call. V was cut by 2 bases and J by 1 base, with 5 bases left in between. The CDR3 covers 13 residues.

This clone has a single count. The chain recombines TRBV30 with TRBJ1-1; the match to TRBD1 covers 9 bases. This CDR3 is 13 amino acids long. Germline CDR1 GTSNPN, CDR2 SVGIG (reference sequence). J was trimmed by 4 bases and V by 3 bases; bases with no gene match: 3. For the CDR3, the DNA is TGTGCCTGGAGGGGACAGGGAATCACTGAAGCTTTCTTT. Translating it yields CAWRGQGITEAFF.

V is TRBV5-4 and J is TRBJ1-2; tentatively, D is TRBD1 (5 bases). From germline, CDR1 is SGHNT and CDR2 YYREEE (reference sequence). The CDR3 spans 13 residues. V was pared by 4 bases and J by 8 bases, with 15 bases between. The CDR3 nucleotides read TGTGCCAGCAGCACTAGCCGGGACTGGGGCTACACCTTC. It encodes CASSTSRDWGYTF. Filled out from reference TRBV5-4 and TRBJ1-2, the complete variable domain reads ETGVTQSPTHLIKTRGQQVTLRCSSQSGHNTVSWYQQALGQGPQFIFQYYREEENGRGNFPPRFSGLQFPNYSSELNVNALELDDSALYLCASSTSRDWGYTFGSGTRLTVV.

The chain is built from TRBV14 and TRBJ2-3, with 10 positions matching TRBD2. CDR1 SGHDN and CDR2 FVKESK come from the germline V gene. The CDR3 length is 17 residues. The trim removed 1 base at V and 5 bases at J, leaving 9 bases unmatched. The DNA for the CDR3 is TGTGCCAGCAGCCAAGCGTACACTAGCGGGGTAGGAGATACGCAGTATTTT. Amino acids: CASSQAYTSGVGDTQYF.

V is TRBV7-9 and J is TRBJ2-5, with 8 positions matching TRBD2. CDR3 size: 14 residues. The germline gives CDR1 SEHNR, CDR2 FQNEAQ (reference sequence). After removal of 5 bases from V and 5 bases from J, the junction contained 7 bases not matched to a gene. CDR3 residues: CASSPRGGLETQYF. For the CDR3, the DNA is TGTGCCAGCAGCCCACGGGGGGGCCTTGAGACCCAGTACTTC.

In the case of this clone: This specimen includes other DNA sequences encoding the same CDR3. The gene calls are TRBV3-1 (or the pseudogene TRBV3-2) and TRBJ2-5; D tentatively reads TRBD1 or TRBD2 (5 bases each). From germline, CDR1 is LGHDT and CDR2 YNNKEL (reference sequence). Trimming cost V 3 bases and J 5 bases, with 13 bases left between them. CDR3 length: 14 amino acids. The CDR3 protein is CASSQLGVGETQYF. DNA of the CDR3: TGTGCCAGCAGCCAGCTGGGGGTGGGGGAGACCCAGTACTTC.

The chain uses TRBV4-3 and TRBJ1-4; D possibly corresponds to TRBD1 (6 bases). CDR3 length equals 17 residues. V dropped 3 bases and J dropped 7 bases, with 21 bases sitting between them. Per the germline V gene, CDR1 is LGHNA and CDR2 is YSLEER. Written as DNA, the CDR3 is TGCGCCAGCAGCCAGAGCGACCGGGGCAGGGGAGGTGAAAAACTGTTTTTT. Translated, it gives CASSQSDRGRGGEKLFF.

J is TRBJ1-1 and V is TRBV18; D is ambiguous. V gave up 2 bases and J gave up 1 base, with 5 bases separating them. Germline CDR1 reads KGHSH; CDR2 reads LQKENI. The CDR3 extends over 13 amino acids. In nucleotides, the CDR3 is TGTGCCAGCTCACCAAAGGAGAACACTGAAGCTTTCTTT. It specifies CASSPKENTEAFF.

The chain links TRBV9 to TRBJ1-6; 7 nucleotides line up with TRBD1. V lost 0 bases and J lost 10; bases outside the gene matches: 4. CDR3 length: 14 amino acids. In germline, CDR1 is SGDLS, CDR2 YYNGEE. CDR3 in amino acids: CASSVGQGGSPLHF. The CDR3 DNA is TGTGCCAGCAGCGTAGGACAGGGAGGATCACCCCTCCACTTT.

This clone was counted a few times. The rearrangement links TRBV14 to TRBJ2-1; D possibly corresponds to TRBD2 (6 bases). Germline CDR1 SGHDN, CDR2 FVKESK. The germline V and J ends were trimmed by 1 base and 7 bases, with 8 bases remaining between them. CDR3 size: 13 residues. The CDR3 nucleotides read TGTGCCAGCAGCCAAGTAGGGAGGAATGAGCAGTTCTTC. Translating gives CASSQVGRNEQFF.

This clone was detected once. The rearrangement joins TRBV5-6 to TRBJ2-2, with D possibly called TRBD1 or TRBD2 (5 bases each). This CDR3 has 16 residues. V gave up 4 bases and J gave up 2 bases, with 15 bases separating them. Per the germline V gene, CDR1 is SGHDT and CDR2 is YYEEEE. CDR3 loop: CASSLGTEPNTGELFF. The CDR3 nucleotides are TGTGCCAGCAGCCTGGGGACGGAACCAAACACCGGGGAGCTGTTTTTT.

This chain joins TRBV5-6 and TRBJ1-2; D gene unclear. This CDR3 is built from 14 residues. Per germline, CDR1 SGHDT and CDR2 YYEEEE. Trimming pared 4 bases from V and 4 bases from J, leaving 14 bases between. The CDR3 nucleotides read TGTGCCAGCAGCCTCGTTAGGGCTAGCTATGGCTACACCTTC. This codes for CASSLVRASYGYTF.